This T cell receptor beta chain appears in the sequencing data of a study of blood T cell repertoires in COVID-19. For the study at large: Samples of COVID-19 (acute and convalescent) were obtained from the United States, Italy and Spain. Sample material is recorded as cDNA or gDNA derived from T cells, B-cell-depleted T cells, or PBMCs.

The CDR3 extends over 13 amino acids. V shed 6 bases and J shed 5 bases, with 13 bases lying between them. CDR1 is KGHSH, CDR2 LQKENI, per germline. Original analysis: Researchers report that nucleated cell counts were estimated from reference gene primer amplification. Produced via immunoSEQ multiplex PCR; TCRdb's table is partial and in-frame only. V and J calls and clone size are given by that table; D and trimming were obtained from the DNA. The sample lists more than 150,000 clones, more than 85% occurring once. The sample taken for sequencing was peripheral blood. The V gene is TRBV18, the J gene TRBJ2-5; tentative D call: TRBD2 (5 bases). The source is a woman in her 70s with acute or convalescent COVID-19. This chain's CDR3 is CASSPGRGETQYF. Here the CDR3 DNA reads TGTGCCAGCTCGCCAGGCCGAGGGGAGACCCAGTACTTC.